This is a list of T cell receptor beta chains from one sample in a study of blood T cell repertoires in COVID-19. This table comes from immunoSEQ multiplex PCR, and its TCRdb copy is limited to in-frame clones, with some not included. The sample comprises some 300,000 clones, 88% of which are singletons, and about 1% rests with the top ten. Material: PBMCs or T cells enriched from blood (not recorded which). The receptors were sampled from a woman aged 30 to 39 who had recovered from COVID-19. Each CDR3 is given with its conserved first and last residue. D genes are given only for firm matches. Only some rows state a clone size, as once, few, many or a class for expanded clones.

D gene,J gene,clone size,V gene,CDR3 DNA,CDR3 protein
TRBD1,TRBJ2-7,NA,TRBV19,TGTGCCAGTAGTCTCCGGCGATCGGGGGACAGGCAGCCCTACGAGCAGTACTTC,CASSLRRSGDRQPYEQYF
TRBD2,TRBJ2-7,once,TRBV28,TGTGCCAGCAGTTTGACTAGGGGTGTAGGACTAGCGGGTTTCAACGAGCAGTACTTC,CASSLTRGVGLAGFNEQYF
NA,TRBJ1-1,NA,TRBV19,TGTGCCAGTAGTATATGGGGGGATACTGAAGCTTTCTTT,CASSIWGDTEAFF
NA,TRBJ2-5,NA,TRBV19,TGTGCCAGCAGCCACCTAGCGCCCCTGGAGACCCAGTACTTC,CASSHLAPLETQYF
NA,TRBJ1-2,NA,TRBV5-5,TGTGCCAGCAGCTCCCCGGACAGTCTAGAGGGCTATGGCTACACCTTC,CASSSPDSLEGYGYTF
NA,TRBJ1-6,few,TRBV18,TGTGCCAGCTCACCGACAGGCGAAAGGGGCTATAATTCACCCCTCCACTTT,CASSPTGERGYNSPLHF
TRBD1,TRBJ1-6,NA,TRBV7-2,TGTGCCAGCGGAGTACAGGGACAGGGTTTTGGATCACCCCTCCACTTT,CASGVQGQGFGSPLHF
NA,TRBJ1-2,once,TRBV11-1,TGTGCCAGCAGCTCTTCCCGGAGGGGCTACACCTTC,CASSSSRRGYTF
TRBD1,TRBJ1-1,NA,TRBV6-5,TGTGCCAGCAGTTTACAGGGGGCACATGAAGCTTTCTTT,CASSLQGAHEAFF
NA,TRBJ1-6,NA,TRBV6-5,TGTGCCAGCAGCAGGGGCCTTGATTCACCCCTCCACTTT,CASSRGLDSPLHF
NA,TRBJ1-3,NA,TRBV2,TGTGCCAGCAGTAAAGGACAATCTGGAAACACCATATATTTT,CASSKGQSGNTIYF
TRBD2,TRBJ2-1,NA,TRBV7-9,TGTGCCAGCACCCCCCCGCGGGGGGCAGGGGATGAGCAGTTCTTC,CASTPPRGAGDEQFF
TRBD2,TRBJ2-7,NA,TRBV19,TGTGCCAGTAGTATACGTAGCGGGGAGGGGCAGTACTTC,CASSIRSGEGQYF
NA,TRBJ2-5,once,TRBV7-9,TGTGCCAGCAGCTTAGAAGCTGCGGAGACCCAGTACTTC,CASSLEAAETQYF
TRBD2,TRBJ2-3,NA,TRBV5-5,TGTGCCAGCAGCTTGGGGCTACTAGCGGGAGTGGGCACAGATACGCAGTATTTT,CASSLGLLAGVGTDTQYF
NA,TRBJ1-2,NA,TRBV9,TGTGCCAGCAGAACAGGAATTGGCTACACCTTC,CASRTGIGYTF
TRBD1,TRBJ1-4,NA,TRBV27,TGTGCCAGCCAGGGGGCGGAAGATGAAAAACTGTTTTTT,CASQGAEDEKLFF
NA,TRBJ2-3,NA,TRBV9,TGTGCCAGCAGCGTAGACCCGGGGGTCACAGATACGCAGTATTTT,CASSVDPGVTDTQYF
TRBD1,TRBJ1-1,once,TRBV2,TGTGCCAGCAGTGAATTTCAGACAGGGGTGAACACTGAAGCTTTCTTT,CASSEFQTGVNTEAFF
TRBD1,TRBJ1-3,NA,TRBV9,TGTGCCAGCAGCGATTTTTCCAGGGGGACTGGAAACACCATATATTTT,CASSDFSRGTGNTIYF
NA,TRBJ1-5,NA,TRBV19,TGTGCCAGTAGTTTACCGCGATGGAGGGACTTTCCCCACCACTTCAATCAGCCCCAGCATTTT,CASSLPRWRDFPHHFNQPQHF
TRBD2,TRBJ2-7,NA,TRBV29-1,TGCAGCGTTGGACAGAGCGGGAGTTCCTACGAGCAGTACTTC,CSVGQSGSSYEQYF
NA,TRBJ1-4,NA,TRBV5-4,TGTGCCGCGGGGGGACTTAATGAAAAACTGTTTTTT,CAAGGLNEKLFF
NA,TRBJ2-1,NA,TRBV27,TGTGCCAGCAGTACGCGACAGGAAGGCAATGAGCAGTTCTTC,CASSTRQEGNEQFF
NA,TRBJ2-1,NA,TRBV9,TGTGCCAGCAGCGTAGGGGTCAGGGGCACCTACAATGAGCAGTTCTTC,CASSVGVRGTYNEQFF
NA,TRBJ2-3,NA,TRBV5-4,TGTGCCAGCAGCTGGGGGGGCCTCAGCACAGATACGCAGTATTTT,CASSWGGLSTDTQYF
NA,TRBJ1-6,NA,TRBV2,TGTGCCAGCAGTCCGGGAAGCTCCTATAATTCACCCCTCCACTTT,CASSPGSSYNSPLHF
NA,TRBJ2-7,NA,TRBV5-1,TGCGCCAGCAGCTTGGATGGGCAGGGGCTATCCTACGAGCAGTACTTC,CASSLDGQGLSYEQYF
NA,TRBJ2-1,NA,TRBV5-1,TGCGCCAGCAGCCTCGCATGGCCCTCTCAGAACAATGAGCAGTTCTTC,CASSLAWPSQNNEQFF
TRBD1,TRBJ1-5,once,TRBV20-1,TGCAGTGCTAGTGCGACAGGGGGCGCCCAGTTGTTCAATCAGCCCCAGCATTTT,CSASATGGAQLFNQPQHF
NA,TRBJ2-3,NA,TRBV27,TGTGCCAGCAGTCAGAGGGCGAGGAGCGCAGATACGCAGTATTTT,CASSQRARSADTQYF
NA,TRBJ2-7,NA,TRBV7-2,TGTGCCAGCAGCTTAGCGATGGCGGGACAGTACTACGAGCAGTACTTC,CASSLAMAGQYYEQYF
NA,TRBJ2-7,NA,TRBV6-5,TGTGCCAGCAGTTACTCGTTAGCGGCCTACGAGCAGTACTTC,CASSYSLAAYEQYF
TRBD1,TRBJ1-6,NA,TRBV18,TGTGCCAGCTCACCGGACAGGGGGAATTCACCCCTCCACTTT,CASSPDRGNSPLHF
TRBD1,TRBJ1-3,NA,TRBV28,TGTGCCAGCAGAGGACAGGGGAATTGGGGAAATACCATATATTTT,CASRGQGNWGNTIYF
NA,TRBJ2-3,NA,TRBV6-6,TGTGCCAGCAGGGCAACAAGCACAGATACGCAGTATTTT,CASRATSTDTQYF
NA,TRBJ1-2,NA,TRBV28,TGTGCCAGCAGTTTACGCGGGTATGGCTACACCTTC,CASSLRGYGYTF
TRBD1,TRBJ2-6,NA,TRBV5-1,TGCGCCAGCAGCCCGAAAGGACAGGGAACAGGAGGGGCCAACGTCCTGACTTTC,CASSPKGQGTGGANVLTF
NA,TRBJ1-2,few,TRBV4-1,TGCGCCAGCAGCCAAGGAGTAACTAACTATGGCTACACCTTC,CASSQGVTNYGYTF
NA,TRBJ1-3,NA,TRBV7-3,TGTGCCAGCAGCCTGGACAAGGCGGACACCATATATTTT,CASSLDKADTIYF
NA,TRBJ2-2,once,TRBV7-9,TGTGCCAGCAGCTTAGGGGCCCTAGGAGGCACCGGGGAGCTGTTTTTT,CASSLGALGGTGELFF
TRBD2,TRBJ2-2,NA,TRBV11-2,TGTGCCAGCCGAATTCGCGGGGGCACCGGGGAGCTGTTTTTT,CASRIRGGTGELFF
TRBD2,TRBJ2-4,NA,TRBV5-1,TGCGCCAGCAGCTTGCGGACTAGCGCCGACATAGCCAAAAACATTCAGTACTTC,CASSLRTSADIAKNIQYF
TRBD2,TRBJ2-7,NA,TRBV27,TGTGCCAGCAGCCAACGGGAGGGAGTTTACGAGCAGTACTTC,CASSQREGVYEQYF
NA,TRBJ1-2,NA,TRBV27,TGTGCCAGCAGTACCAGGGGCGATAACTATGGCTACACCTTC,CASSTRGDNYGYTF
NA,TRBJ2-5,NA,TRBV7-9,TGTGCCAGCAGCTTAGGGCGGGCTTCCCAAGAGACCCAGTACTTC,CASSLGRASQETQYF
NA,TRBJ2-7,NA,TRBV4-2,TGTGCCAGCAGCCAAGAGGGTCGTACTAGCTCGTACGAGCAGTACTTC,CASSQEGRTSSYEQYF
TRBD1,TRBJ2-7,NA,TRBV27,TGTGCCAGCAGACGGGACAGTTACTACGAGCAGTACTTC,CASRRDSYYEQYF
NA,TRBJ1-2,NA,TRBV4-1,TGCGCCAGCAGCCAAGCCGGAATGGGAGGGTATGGCTACACCTTC,CASSQAGMGGYGYTF
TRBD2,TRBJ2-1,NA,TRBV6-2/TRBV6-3,TGTGCCAGCAGTTACGTGATAGCGGGGATTCTTTACAATGAGCAGTTCTTC,CASSYVIAGILYNEQFF
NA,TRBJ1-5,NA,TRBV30,TGTGCCTGGACGGGGGGGAGCAATCAGCCCCAGCATTTT,CAWTGGSNQPQHF